The 18 T cell receptor beta chains below were found in one sample sequenced in a study of T cell responses to AZD1222 COVID-19 vaccine (dated by TCRdb to the early 2020s). Library creation used the immunoSEQ multiplex PCR assay. TCRdb provides this immuneACCESS table in a form limited to in-frame rearrangements. Some clones are lacking; in checked studies, under half of them reflect an unresolved V gene, and why the rest are absent is not known. For this sample there are around 75,000 clones; around 84% appear just once. Of the sample, 10% to 15% falls within the top ten clones. What this sample's time point label stands for: baseline before first vaccination. The sample was peripheral blood, taken on day 0 of AZD1222 vaccination. These receptors came from an adult in good health.

Concerning this clone itself: An end of the junction does not agree with germline; a read error may underlie this. The V and J genes are TRBV3-1 (or the pseudogene TRBV3-2) and TRBJ1-2; 7 nucleotides align to TRBD1. Per the germline V gene, CDR1 is LGHDT and CDR2 is YNNKEL (reference sequence). This CDR3 has 15 residues. The CDR3 loop reads CASSQARGQAYGYTF. CDR3 coding DNA: TGTGCCAGTAGCCAAGCCAGAGGACAGGCTTATGGCTACACCTTC.

This clone was seen just once. The rearrangement joins TRBV6-7 to TRBJ1-1; D perhaps matches TRBD1 (5 bases). TRBV6-7 is an ORF, with its function uncertain. This CDR3 has 17 amino acids. V was shortened by 3 bases and J by 0 bases, with 17 bases between the two germline ends. CDR3 sequence reads: CASSYHRPQGMNTEAFF. In nucleotides, the CDR3 is TGTGCCAGCAGTTATCACAGGCCCCAGGGAATGAACACTGAAGCTTTCTTT.

The genes are TRBV28 and TRBJ1-3; D unresolved. V was cut by 10 bases and J by 1 base, with 8 bases left in between. The CDR3 is 12 residues long. Germline CDR1 and CDR2: MDHEN and SYDVKM. The CDR3 sequence is CATVGSGNTIYF. DNA of the CDR3: TGTGCCACCGTCGGATCTGGAAACACCATATATTTT.

The genes are TRBV28 and TRBJ1-4; D is unresolved. The CDR3 length is 11 residues. Trimming stripped 4 bases from V and 7 bases from J, with 4 bases between. CDR1 MDHEN and CDR2 SYDVKM come from the germline V gene. As DNA, the CDR3 is TGTGCCAGCAGTTCGGCTGAAAAACTGTTTTTT. Its translation: CASSSAEKLFF.

The gene calls are TRBV5-3 and TRBJ2-7, with TRBD2 matching 7 bases. TRBV5-3 is identified as an open reading frame with a role that is uncertain. V shed 1 base, J shed 2 bases, and the junction held 9 bases outside the gene matches. The CDR3 is made up of 16 amino acids. The CDR3 region is CARSLLASGDTYEQYF. Here the CDR3 DNA reads TGTGCCAGAAGCTTGTTGGCTAGCGGTGATACCTACGAGCAGTACTTC.

The chain recombines TRBV18 with TRBJ1-4, with TRBD1 matching over 10 bases. CDR1 and CDR2 from the germline V gene are KGHSH and LQKENI. V lost 8 bases to trimming and J lost 7 bases; unmatched junction nucleotides: 4. The CDR3 is 13 amino acids. CDR3 amino acids: CASTRDRGEKLFF. The CDR3 bases are TGTGCCAGCACACGGGACAGGGGTGAAAAACTGTTTTTT.

This rearrangement joins TRBV9 to TRBJ1-1; TRBD1 agrees at 7 bases. CDR3 length: 15 amino acids. Trimming at V came to 0 bases and at J to 0 bases, leaving 2 bases not matched to a gene. CDR1 and CDR2 (germline): SGDLS, YYNGEE. CDR3 protein: CASSVVRGVNTEAFF. The CDR3 DNA follows: TGTGCCAGCAGCGTAGTCAGGGGGGTGAACACTGAAGCTTTCTTT.

A few counts support this clone. The chain recombines TRBV7-9 with TRBJ2-7; D is unclear. CDR1 SEHNR and CDR2 FQNEAQ come from the germline V gene (reference sequence). The CDR3 consists of 14 residues. V was cut by 1 base and J by 0 bases, with 7 bases left in between. CDR3 loop: CASSLESTSYEQYF. CDR3 bases: TGTGCCAGCAGCTTAGAAAGCACCTCCTACGAGCAGTACTTC.

The CDR3 DNA reads as TGTGCCAGCAGTTACGCCCAGGGGGTGTATGAAAAACTGTTTTTT. It encodes CASSYAQGVYEKLFF. V gene TRBV6-5 combines with J gene TRBJ1-4, with 7 positions matching TRBD1. V gave up 2 bases and J gave up 6 bases; unmatched junction bases: 6. This CDR3 contains 15 residues. Looked up from germline, CDR1 is MNHEY and CDR2 is SVGAGI.

This chain uses TRBV5-8 with TRBJ2-1, with a possible D match to TRBD1 (5 bases). The CDR3 is made up of 11 amino acids. Germline-derived CDR1 and CDR2 are SGHTS and YDEGEE. Trimming cost V 7 bases and J 10 bases, with 12 bases left between them. The chain's CDR3 is CASEGAREQFF. The DNA for the CDR3 is TGTGCCAGCGAAGGGGCACGGGAGCAGTTCTTC.

The CDR3 bases are TGTGCCAGCTCACCGAATAGCAATCAGCCCCAGCATTTT. Protein: CASSPNSNQPQHF. The V and J genes are TRBV18 and TRBJ1-5; D call uncertain. There are 13 residues in the CDR3. The V gene lost 3 bases and the J gene lost 0 bases, with 3 bases spanning the gap. The germline gives CDR1 KGHSH, CDR2 LQKENI.

The chain employs TRBV7-8 and TRBJ2-1; perhaps TRBD2 as D (7 bases). CDR1 is SGHVS, CDR2 FQNEAQ, per germline. V gave up 5 bases and J gave up 0 bases, with 23 bases separating them. This CDR3 spans 19 amino acids. CDR3 region: CASSPSDWGGLSSYNEQFF. DNA for the CDR3: TGTGCCAGCAGCCCATCGGATTGGGGGGGGCTGAGCTCCTACAATGAGCAGTTCTTC.

The genes are TRBV7-9 and TRBJ2-7; weak D call: TRBD2 (7 bases). The CDR3 is 14 residues long. Germline CDR1 SEHNR, CDR2 FQNEAQ (reference sequence). V lost 2 bases to trimming and J lost 3 bases, with 11 bases between them. Here the CDR3 reads CASSLPGGSYEQYF. The CDR3, as DNA: TGTGCCAGCAGCTTACCGGGGGGCAGCTACGAGCAGTACTTC. The complete variable domain, with remaining parts taken from reference TRBV7-9 and TRBJ2-7, reads DTGVSQNPRHKITKRGQNVTFRCDPISEHNRLYWYRQTLGQGPEFLTYFQNEAQLEKSRLLSDRFSAERPKGSFSTLEIQRTEQGDSAMYLCASSLPGGSYEQYFGPGTRLTVT.

The rearrangement joins TRBV4-1 to TRBJ2-3; tentative D call: TRBD1 (6 bases). V lost 0 bases to trimming and J lost 2 bases, with 15 bases between them. CDR3 length: 17 residues. Germline V lookup: CDR1 MGHRA, CDR2 YSYEKL. The CDR3 nucleotides read TGCGCCAGCAGCCAAGATAGCAACAGGGCCTTCACAGATACGCAGTATTTT. It yields the protein CASSQDSNRAFTDTQYF.

The chain recombines TRBV4-3 with TRBJ1-2; 8 bases align to TRBD1. The V segment lost 4 bases and the J segment 0 bases; nucleotides outside the gene matches: 10. In germline, CDR1 is LGHNA, CDR2 YSLEER. The CDR3 runs to 17 residues. The CDR3 loop is CASSPTPGQVPNYGYTF. In DNA form, the CDR3 reads TGCGCCAGCAGCCCCACCCCGGGACAGGTGCCTAACTATGGCTACACCTTC.

The chain uses TRBV29-1 and TRBJ1-2; possibly TRBD1 for D (6 bases). The CDR3 extends over 13 amino acids. Per the germline V gene, CDR1 is SQVTM and CDR2 is ANQGSEA. The V end lost 4 bases, the J end lost 3 bases, and 12 bases lay between the germline ends. This chain's CDR3 is CSVVRQVDYGYTF. Here the CDR3 DNA reads TGCAGCGTTGTAAGACAGGTAGACTATGGCTACACCTTC. Based on the CDR3 plus reference TRBV29-1 and TRBJ1-2, the full variable domain is SAVISQKPSRDICQRGTSLTIQCQVDSQVTMMFWYRQQPGQSLTLIATANQGSEATYESGFVIDKFPISRPNLTFSTLTVSNMSPEDSSIYLCSVVRQVDYGYTFGSGTRLTVV.

The V gene is TRBV28, the J gene TRBJ2-7, with D perhaps matching TRBD1 (5 bases). The length of the CDR3 is 16 residues. Trimming shortened V by 5 bases and J by 5 bases, and 22 bases separated the two germline ends. The germline V gene encodes CDR1 MDHEN and CDR2 SYDVKM. The CDR3: CASSEPTASSIHEQYF. The CDR3, as DNA: TGTGCCAGCAGTGAGCCGACAGCCTCCAGTATCCACGAGCAGTACTTC.

The chain recombines TRBV4-1 with TRBJ1-2; D call uncertain. This CDR3 is 16 amino acids long. Germline values: CDR1 MGHRA, CDR2 YSYEKL. V dropped 1 base and J dropped 1 base, with 13 bases sitting between them. The CDR3 coding sequence is TGCGCCAGCAGCCAAGCGATGGTAGGGTATAACTATGGCTACACCTTC. Its protein product is CASSQAMVGYNYGYTF.